Below are 26 T cell receptor beta chains sequenced from a single sample in a study of blood T cell repertoires in COVID-19. Repertoires were generated with immunoSEQ multiplex PCR, while TCRdb's copy carries only in-frame clones and drops some. The sample comprises 150,000 to 200,000 clones, roughly 89% of which are singletons, and about 9.4% rests with the top ten. Sequencing was carried out using peripheral blood. The receptors stem from a woman in her 70s with COVID-19, enrolled during active disease.

The chain combines TRBV11-2 with TRBJ2-3; TRBD2 aligns across 10 bases. The CDR3 is 17 amino acids. Germline V CDR1 and CDR2: SGHAT, FQNNGV. Losses at the gene ends were 0 bases for V and 5 bases for J; bases not matched to a gene: 8. The CDR3 loop is CASSLDISGGALDTQYF. DNA of the CDR3: TGTGCCAGCAGCTTAGATATAAGCGGGGGGGCCTTAGATACGCAGTATTTT. Full variable domain (missing parts from reference TRBV11-2 and TRBJ2-3): EAGVAQSPRYKIIEKRQSVAFWCNPISGHATLYWYQQILGQGPKLLIQFQNNGVVDDSQLPKDRFSAERLKGVDSTLKIQPAKLEDSAVYLCASSLDISGGALDTQYFGPGTRLTVL.

The chain uses TRBV5-1 and TRBJ1-3; D remains unclear. In germline, CDR1 is SGHRS, CDR2 YFSETQ. CDR3 length equals 14 residues. V was clipped by 0 bases and J by 0 bases, with 4 bases between them. The CDR3 is CASSLESSGNTIYF. The CDR3 DNA follows: TGCGCCAGCAGCTTGGAGAGCTCTGGAAACACCATATATTTT.

This chain connects TRBV20-1 to TRBJ2-3, with a tentative D call TRBD1 (6 bases). CDR1 and CDR2 from the germline V gene are DFQATT and SNEGSKA (reference sequence). The CDR3 spans 15 residues. With 3 bases removed from V and 6 bases from J, the gap between germline ends came to 19 bases. The CDR3, as DNA: TGCAGTGCTAGTGAGCCAGGGGCCGTAACGGATACGCAGTATTTT. Amino acid sequence: CSASEPGAVTDTQYF.

This clone was observed a few times. The chain is built from TRBV28 and TRBJ1-6, with D maybe TRBD1 (5 bases). This CDR3 is built from 16 residues. The V end lost 7 bases, the J end lost 0 bases, and 13 bases lay between the germline ends. Germline V gene sequence: CDR1 MDHEN, CDR2 SYDVKM. CDR3 coding DNA: TGTGCCAGCACTATCGGGGGGAGCTCCTATAATTCACCCCTCCACTTT. It yields the protein CASTIGGSSYNSPLHF.

The V call is TRBV30, the J call TRBJ1-3; 8 bases map to TRBD1. This CDR3 contains 16 residues. The ends lost 2 bases at V and 0 bases at J; junction bases unmatched: 6. Looked up from germline, CDR1 is GTSNPN and CDR2 is SVGIG (reference sequence). The CDR3 sequence is CAWSKGQAISGNTIYF. In DNA, the CDR3 is TGTGCCTGGAGTAAGGGACAGGCCATCTCTGGAAACACCATATATTTT.

The rearrangement links TRBV5-6 to TRBJ1-6; TRBD1 matches at 8 bases. There are 16 residues in the CDR3. Looked up from germline, CDR1 is SGHDT and CDR2 is YYEEEE. Trimming cost V 3 bases and J 10 bases; bases outside gene matches: 12. As DNA, the CDR3 is TGTGCCAGCAGCTCCGGGACAGGTTTCGGGGCCTCACCCCTCCACTTT. This encodes CASSSGTGFGASPLHF.

The V call is TRBV6-5, the J call TRBJ1-1, with D possibly TRBD1 on 5 matching bases. Germline V gene sequence: CDR1 MNHEY, CDR2 SVGAGI. The CDR3 length is 12 residues. The V gene lost 5 bases and the J gene lost 7 bases, with 11 bases spanning the gap. The CDR3 spells CASSTLRGEAFF. For the CDR3, the DNA is TGTGCCAGCAGTACCCTAAGGGGTGAAGCTTTCTTT.

J is TRBJ2-2 and V is TRBV7-2, with D possibly matching TRBD2 (6 bases). This CDR3 comprises 15 residues. CDR1 and CDR2 from the germline V gene are SGHTA and FQGNSA. Trimming left V 6 bases short and J 2 bases short, with 13 bases between. CDR3 bases: TGTGCCAGCAGGGCTGGGACTCGCAACACCGGGGAGCTGTTTTTT. Translated: CASRAGTRNTGELFF.

The genes are TRBV9 and TRBJ2-3, with TRBD1 matching over 11 bases. The CDR3 runs to 17 residues. The V segment lost 3 bases and the J segment 3 bases; nucleotides outside the gene matches: 9. Germline-derived CDR1 and CDR2 are SGDLS and YYNGEE. CDR3 region: CASSENTGTGGTDTQYF. The DNA of the CDR3 is TGTGCCAGCAGCGAGAATACCGGGACAGGGGGGACAGATACGCAGTATTTT. The whole variable domain, filled in from reference TRBV9 and TRBJ2-3, reads DSGVTQTPKHLITATGQRVTLRCSPRSGDLSVYWYQQSLDQGLQFLIQYYNGEERAKGNILERFSAQQFPDLHSELNLSSLELGDSALYFCASSENTGTGGTDTQYFGPGTRLTVL.

The rearrangement joins TRBV3-1 (or the pseudogene TRBV3-2) to TRBJ2-7, with TRBD1 matching 9 bases. From germline, CDR1 is LGHDT and CDR2 YNNKEL (reference sequence). The CDR3 covers 14 residues. V gave up 4 bases and J gave up 6 bases; unmatched junction bases: 7. The CDR3: CASSPSGQGREQYF. As DNA, the CDR3 is TGTGCCAGCAGCCCCTCCGGACAGGGGCGCGAGCAGTACTTC.

This clone was observed a handful of times. The chain has TRBV25-1 and TRBJ2-1, with 11 bases matching TRBD2. The V segment lost 4 bases and the J segment 4 bases; nucleotides outside the gene matches: 6. CDR1 is MGHDK and CDR2 is SYGVNS in the germline V gene. The CDR3 loop spans 16 amino acids. The CDR3: CASSALAGGTYNEQFF. CDR3 DNA: TGTGCCAGCAGTGCATTAGCGGGGGGGACGTACAATGAGCAGTTCTTC. The full variable domain, with the rest looked up from reference TRBV25-1 and TRBJ2-1, is EADIYQTPRYLVIGTGKKITLECSQTMGHDKMYWYQQDPGMELHLIHYSYGVNSTEKGDLSSESTVSRIRTEHFPLTLESARPSHTSQYLCASSALAGGTYNEQFFGPGTRLTVL.

This chain uses TRBV15 with TRBJ2-2; 15 bases are a match to TRBD2. Germline loops: CDR1 LNHNV, CDR2 YYDKDF (reference sequence). Trimming at V came to 3 bases and at J to 3 bases, leaving 5 bases not matched to a gene. This CDR3 is 18 amino acids long. The CDR3 here is CATSRGLAGGRHTGELFF. The CDR3 DNA follows: TGTGCCACCAGCAGGGGACTAGCGGGGGGCCGGCACACCGGGGAGCTGTTTTTT.

The chain links TRBV3-1 (or the pseudogene TRBV3-2) to TRBJ2-7; 7 nucleotides align to TRBD1. J was trimmed by 3 bases and V by 0 bases; bases with no gene match: 5. Germline V lookup: CDR1 LGHDT, CDR2 YNNKEL (reference sequence). This CDR3 is 15 amino acids long. As DNA, the CDR3 is TGTGCCAGCAGCCAAGAAGGACAGGTTCACTACGAGCAGTACTTC. It is translated as CASSQEGQVHYEQYF.

The rearrangement joins TRBV15 to TRBJ1-1; 8 bases are a match to TRBD1. Germline V gene data show CDR1 as LNHNV and CDR2 as YYDKDF (reference sequence). V trimming: 0 bases; J trimming: 4 bases; junction bases outside the gene matches: 4. This CDR3 comprises 15 residues. Here the CDR3 reads CATSREDRVGTEAFF. CDR3 bases: TGTGCCACCAGCAGAGAGGACAGGGTGGGCACTGAAGCTTTCTTT.

CDR3 sequence: CASSSFTSGKNTGELFF. Written as DNA, the CDR3 is TGTGCCAGCAGTAGTTTTACTAGCGGGAAAAACACCGGGGAGCTGTTTTTT. This chain links TRBV28 with TRBJ2-2; 10 bases agree with TRBD2. Germline V gene lookup returns CDR1 MDHEN and CDR2 SYDVKM. This CDR3 has 17 amino acids. The junction had 8 bases not matched to a gene; V was cut back by 5 bases and J by 2 bases.

J is TRBJ1-1 and V is TRBV7-9; TRBD1 agrees at 8 bases. Germline V CDR1 and CDR2: SEHNR, FQNEAQ (reference sequence). The ends lost 4 bases at V and 2 bases at J; junction bases unmatched: 6. This CDR3 has 15 residues. Written as DNA, the CDR3 is TGTGCCAGCAGCTCCCAGCAGGGGGCTAACACTGAAGCTTTCTTT. Amino acids: CASSSQQGANTEAFF.

The chain uses TRBV7-7 and TRBJ1-1, with D unclear. The CDR3 consists of 15 residues. Germline CDR1 and CDR2: SSHAT and FNYEAQ (reference sequence). Trimming removed 1 base at V and 5 bases at J, with 14 bases between. This CDR3 is CASSLDARRRTEAFF. CDR3 coding DNA: TGTGCCAGCAGCTTAGATGCCAGGCGTCGAACTGAAGCTTTCTTT.

The chain recombines TRBV28 with TRBJ2-3; 7 bases fit TRBD2. This CDR3 spans 15 amino acids. Germline V gene sequence: CDR1 MDHEN, CDR2 SYDVKM. Trimming removed 7 bases from V and 0 bases from J; junction bases left unmatched: 7. CDR3 residues: CASTPAGMSTDTQYF. CDR3 nucleotide sequence: TGTGCCAGCACCCCAGCGGGGATGAGCACAGATACGCAGTATTTT.

The chain carries TRBV5-1 and TRBJ2-1, with TRBD2 as a possible D gene (7 bases). CDR3 length equals 15 residues. Deletions cut 8 bases from V and 7 bases from J, with 22 bases between. The V gene's germline CDR1 is SGHRS and CDR2 YFSETQ. CDR3 DNA sequence: TGCGCCAGTAACCCAAGTGAGGGGAGGGGGAATGAGCAGTTCTTC. Its translation is CASNPSEGRGNEQFF.

This clone was detected a few times. The rearrangement links TRBV23-1 to TRBJ1-2; D uncertain. TRBV23-1 is annotated as an ORF whose role is uncertain. V dropped 0 bases and J dropped 2 bases, with 7 bases sitting between them. CDR3 size: 14 residues. This CDR3 is CASSQSRRNYGYTF. In DNA form, the CDR3 reads TGCGCCAGCAGTCAATCGCGAAGAAACTATGGCTACACCTTC.

The V and J genes are TRBV6-2 or TRBV6-3 and TRBJ2-3, with D perhaps matching TRBD2 (6 bases). The germline gives CDR1 MNHEY, CDR2 SVGEGT. The CDR3 sequence is 17 residues long. The V end was cut by 2 bases, the J end by 4 bases, with 19 bases between. The DNA of the CDR3 is TGTGCCAGCAGTTACGTCATTGGCGGGGCGAGCGCAGATACGCAGTATTTT. Protein: CASSYVIGGASADTQYF.

This chain joins TRBV5-6 and TRBJ1-3, with TRBD1 as a possible D gene (6 bases). This CDR3 has 16 amino acids. With 1 base removed from V and 2 bases from J, the gap between germline ends came to 13 bases. Germline V lookup: CDR1 SGHDT, CDR2 YYEEEE. CDR3 nucleotides: TGTGCCAGCAGCTTGCCCCCGACAGGAACTGGAAACACCATATATTTT. It encodes CASSLPPTGTGNTIYF.

The V and J genes are TRBV27 and TRBJ1-5, with unresolved D. The V end lost 2 bases, the J end lost 2 bases, and 16 bases lay between the germline ends. Germline loops: CDR1 MNHEY, CDR2 SMNVEV (reference sequence). The CDR3 extends over 17 amino acids. CDR3 sequence (DNA): TGTGCCAGCAGTTTAACGCTGAGAGGAGATGGCAATCAGCCCCAGCATTTT. This codes for CASSLTLRGDGNQPQHF.

The gene calls are TRBV6-1 and TRBJ1-2; no firm D call. Germline V lookup: CDR1 MNHNS, CDR2 SASEGT. Trimming pared 0 bases from V and 8 bases from J, leaving 13 bases between. The CDR3 has 14 amino acids. The CDR3 sequence: CASSEAGQSEGYTF. Here the CDR3 DNA reads TGTGCCAGCAGTGAAGCTGGGCAGTCAGAAGGCTACACCTTC.

The V and J genes are TRBV6-1 and TRBJ2-5; TRBD2 is a possible D gene (5 bases). The CDR3 consists of 14 residues. Trimming removed 2 bases at V and 6 bases at J, with 13 bases between. Germline CDR1 reads MNHNS; CDR2 reads SASEGT. CDR3 sequence reads: CASSESLAGKTQYF. The CDR3 coding sequence is TGTGCCAGCAGTGAAAGTCTAGCCGGGAAGACCCAGTACTTC.

V gene TRBV2 combines with J gene TRBJ1-3, with 7 bases that match TRBD1. CDR1 is SNHLY, CDR2 FYNNEI, per germline. Trimming removed 6 bases from V and 4 bases from J; junction bases left unmatched: 6. This CDR3 spans 14 amino acids. The CDR3 loop reads CASRDRVGGNTIYF. The CDR3 bases are TGTGCCAGCAGAGACAGGGTGGGAGGAAACACCATATATTTT.